This T cell receptor beta chain was observed in a study of blood T cell repertoires in COVID-19. TCRdb keeps only in-frame clones here, not all; method: immunoSEQ multiplex PCR. The sample has 45,000 or so clones, 75% to 85% seen once. The CDR3 spans 14 residues. CDR1 and CDR2 from the germline V gene are MDHEN and SYDVKM. The V gene end was trimmed by 6 bases and the J gene end by 8 bases; junction bases not matched to a gene: 9. This clonotype originated in a man of 80 years or more in a cohort sampled during active COVID-19. What was sequenced was peripheral blood. The gene calls are TRBV28 and TRBJ2-1, with 8 positions matching TRBD2. The CDR3 DNA sequence: TGTGCCAGCAGCCCCGGGACTAGTATAGATGAGCAGTTCTTC. Encoded protein: CASSPGTSIDEQFF.